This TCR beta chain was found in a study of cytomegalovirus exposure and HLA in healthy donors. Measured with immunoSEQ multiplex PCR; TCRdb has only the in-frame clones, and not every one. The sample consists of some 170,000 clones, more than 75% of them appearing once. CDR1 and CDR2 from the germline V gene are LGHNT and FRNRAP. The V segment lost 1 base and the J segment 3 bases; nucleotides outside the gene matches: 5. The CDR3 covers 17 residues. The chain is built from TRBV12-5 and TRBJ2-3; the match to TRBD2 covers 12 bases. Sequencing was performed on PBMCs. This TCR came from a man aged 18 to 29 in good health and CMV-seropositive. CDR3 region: CASGLGRLAGATDTQYF. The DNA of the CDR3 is TGTGCTAGTGGTTTGGGGCGACTAGCGGGGGCTACAGATACGCAGTATTTT. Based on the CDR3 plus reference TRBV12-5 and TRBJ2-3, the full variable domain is DARVTQTPRHKVTEMGQEVTMRCQPILGHNTVFWYRQTMMQGLELLAYFRNRAPLDDSGMPKDRFSAEMPDATLATLKIQPSEPRDSAVYFCASGLGRLAGATDTQYFGPGTRLTVL.